The table lists the clone carrying this T cell receptor beta chain with a few counts. Each sample had at least 6 million PBMCs isolated. Per germline, CDR1 SGHRS and CDR2 YFSETQ. The CDR3 is made up of 15 amino acids. V dropped 0 bases and J dropped 7 bases, with 14 bases sitting between them. The use of a sample-barcoded 5' primer and a J-beta primer mix characterized a second PCR of roughly 7 to 11 cycles. From each sample, at least 2.5 million paired-end reads containing CDR3 were obtained. TCRdb redid the calling of the 5' RACE reads with MiXCR, one entry per CDR3 protein. The profile shows around 1,700,000 distinct CDR3 sequences, under 30% of them singletons. This specimen belongs to a study of blood T cells in healthy people across ages.

The clonotype was recovered from a young woman in good health. Sequencing used blood. The V call is TRBV5-1, the J call TRBJ2-1; TRBD2 is a possible D gene (6 bases). CDR3 bases: TGCGCCAGCAGCTTGGTTCTCGGGGGTGGAAATGAGCAGTTCTTC. This sequence encodes CASSLVLGGGNEQFF.